The rows below give T cell receptor beta chains drawn from one sample of a study of blood T cell repertoires in COVID-19. Profiling relied on immunoSEQ multiplex PCR, and the TCRdb table lists in-frame clones only, not all of them. The sample holds 140,000 to 150,000 clones, roughly 87% seen once. The sequencing sample was made of peripheral blood. These receptors were collected from a woman aged 50 to 60 with acute or convalescent COVID-19. The CDR3 runs from the conserved cysteine through the conserved F or W. The order of the fields is clone size, J gene, D gene, V gene, CDR3 protein, CDR3 DNA. The D gene is left open where the match is weak. Some rows have no size entry. The others give once, few or many, or a class for an expanded clone.

clone_size: .
j_call: TRBJ1-6
d_call: .
v_call: TRBV2
cdr3_aa: CASSEVGGTFNSPLHF
cdr3_nt: TGTGCCAGCAGTGAAGTTGGAGGGACCTTCAATTCACCCCTCCACTTT

clone_size: .
j_call: TRBJ1-2
d_call: TRBD1
v_call: TRBV20-1
cdr3_aa: CSAGTVLANTF
cdr3_nt: TGCAGTGCTGGGACAGTCCTAGCAAACACCTTC

clone_size: .
j_call: TRBJ1-1
d_call: TRBD1
v_call: TRBV11-1
cdr3_aa: CASSSWDSGNTEAFF
cdr3_nt: TGTGCCAGCAGCTCCTGGGACAGCGGGAACACTGAAGCTTTCTTT

clone_size: .
j_call: TRBJ2-1
d_call: TRBD1
v_call: TRBV30
cdr3_aa: CAYGQAYNEQFF
cdr3_nt: TGTGCCTATGGACAGGCTTACAATGAGCAGTTCTTC

clone_size: .
j_call: TRBJ1-2
d_call: .
v_call: TRBV5-1
cdr3_aa: CASRFQGYGYTF
cdr3_nt: TGCGCCAGCAGATTTCAGGGGTATGGCTACACCTTC

clone_size: .
j_call: TRBJ1-6
d_call: .
v_call: TRBV27
cdr3_aa: CASSLSAISPLHF
cdr3_nt: TGTGCCAGCAGTTTATCAGCGATTTCACCCCTCCACTTT

clone_size: .
j_call: TRBJ2-7
d_call: TRBD1
v_call: TRBV19
cdr3_aa: CASSFTRGYEQYF
cdr3_nt: TGTGCCAGTAGTTTTACCAGGGGGTACGAGCAGTACTTC

clone_size: once
j_call: TRBJ1-5
d_call: TRBD1
v_call: TRBV24-1
cdr3_aa: CATSDRRDSGYQPQHF
cdr3_nt: TGTGCCACCAGTGACCGAAGGGACAGCGGTTATCAGCCCCAGCATTTT

clone_size: .
j_call: TRBJ1-1
d_call: .
v_call: TRBV5-4
cdr3_aa: CASSWGQMIGMNTEAFF
cdr3_nt: TGTGCCAGCAGCTGGGGGCAGATGATTGGGATGAACACTGAAGCTTTCTTT

clone_size: few
j_call: TRBJ2-7
d_call: TRBD2
v_call: TRBV6-4
cdr3_aa: CASRTAGAYEQYF
cdr3_nt: TGTGCCAGCAGGACGGCGGGAGCCTACGAGCAGTACTTC

clone_size: once
j_call: TRBJ2-6
d_call: .
v_call: TRBV20-1
cdr3_aa: CSASRGYGAGANVLTF
cdr3_nt: TGCAGTGCTAGTAGAGGTTACGGGGCTGGGGCCAACGTCCTGACTTTC

clone_size: .
j_call: TRBJ2-7
d_call: TRBD2
v_call: TRBV3-1/TRBV3-2
cdr3_aa: CASSPGDYSYEQYF
cdr3_nt: TGTGCCAGCAGCCCCGGGGACTACTCCTACGAGCAGTACTTC

clone_size: .
j_call: TRBJ2-3
d_call: TRBD1
v_call: TRBV27
cdr3_aa: CASSPDRGTDTQYF
cdr3_nt: TGTGCCAGCAGTCCGGACAGGGGAACAGATACGCAGTATTTT

clone_size: few
j_call: TRBJ1-5
d_call: .
v_call: TRBV7-9
cdr3_aa: CASSFTGESQPQHF
cdr3_nt: TGTGCCAGCAGCTTTACAGGAGAATCACAGCCCCAGCATTTT

clone_size: .
j_call: TRBJ1-1
d_call: TRBD1
v_call: TRBV5-6
cdr3_aa: CASTPNRGTEAFF
cdr3_nt: TGTGCCAGCACCCCAAACAGGGGCACTGAAGCTTTCTTT

clone_size: .
j_call: TRBJ2-6
d_call: TRBD1
v_call: TRBV11-1
cdr3_aa: CASSLARARGLGANVLTF
cdr3_nt: TGTGCCAGCAGCTTAGCGAGGGCGAGGGGGCTTGGGGCCAACGTCCTGACTTTC

clone_size: .
j_call: TRBJ1-5
d_call: TRBD1
v_call: TRBV18
cdr3_aa: CASSRDRNDNQPQHF
cdr3_nt: TGTGCCAGCTCCCGGGACAGGAACGACAATCAGCCCCAGCATTTT

clone_size: few
j_call: TRBJ2-1
d_call: .
v_call: TRBV7-6
cdr3_aa: CASSPSVGHNEQFF
cdr3_nt: TGTGCCAGCAGCCCTAGCGTAGGGCACAATGAGCAGTTCTTC

clone_size: few
j_call: TRBJ1-3
d_call: .
v_call: TRBV21-1
cdr3_aa: CASSKFEGTGNTIYF
cdr3_nt: TGTGCCAGCAGCAAATTTGAGGGAACTGGAAACACCATATATTTT

clone_size: .
j_call: TRBJ1-6
d_call: TRBD1
v_call: TRBV28
cdr3_aa: CASTSAGQGGSPLHF
cdr3_nt: TGTGCCAGCACCTCGGCGGGACAGGGAGGATCACCCCTCCACTTT

clone_size: .
j_call: TRBJ1-2
d_call: TRBD1
v_call: TRBV10-3
cdr3_aa: CAISEGTGGMNYGYTF
cdr3_nt: TGTGCCATCAGTGAGGGGACAGGGGGCATGAACTATGGCTACACCTTC

clone_size: .
j_call: TRBJ1-2
d_call: TRBD1
v_call: TRBV18
cdr3_aa: CASSPDRGAYGYTF
cdr3_nt: TGTGCCAGCTCACCAGACAGGGGGGCCTATGGCTACACCTTC

clone_size: .
j_call: TRBJ1-2
d_call: TRBD1
v_call: TRBV28
cdr3_aa: CASSFPGQGANYGYTF
cdr3_nt: TGTGCCAGCAGTTTTCCTGGGCAGGGGGCAAACTATGGCTACACCTTC

clone_size: .
j_call: TRBJ1-2
d_call: TRBD1
v_call: TRBV9
cdr3_aa: CASSVDGTGGVYGYTF
cdr3_nt: TGTGCCAGCAGCGTAGACGGGACAGGGGGGGTCTATGGCTACACCTTC

clone_size: .
j_call: TRBJ1-1
d_call: .
v_call: TRBV19
cdr3_aa: CASSIGHRNTEAFF
cdr3_nt: TGTGCCAGTAGTATAGGACACAGGAACACTGAAGCTTTCTTT

clone_size: .
j_call: TRBJ1-2
d_call: .
v_call: TRBV7-2
cdr3_aa: CASSLSQGANYGYTF
cdr3_nt: TGTGCCAGCAGTTTATCACAGGGAGCTAACTATGGCTACACCTTC

clone_size: .
j_call: TRBJ2-5
d_call: .
v_call: TRBV19
cdr3_aa: CASSELTRETQYF
cdr3_nt: TGTGCCAGTAGTGAGCTTACGAGAGAGACCCAGTACTTC

clone_size: .
j_call: TRBJ1-3
d_call: .
v_call: TRBV7-9
cdr3_aa: CASSLDPGHLSGNTIYF
cdr3_nt: TGTGCCAGCAGCTTAGATCCCGGACATCTGTCTGGAAACACCATATATTTT

clone_size: .
j_call: TRBJ2-1
d_call: .
v_call: TRBV5-6
cdr3_aa: CASSLGGLRNEQFF
cdr3_nt: TGTGCCAGCAGCTTGGGAGGGTTAAGAAATGAGCAGTTCTTC

clone_size: .
j_call: TRBJ1-2
d_call: .
v_call: TRBV5-1
cdr3_aa: CASSIGSSPFYGYTF
cdr3_nt: TGCGCCAGCAGCATTGGGAGCTCCCCATTCTATGGCTACACCTTC

clone_size: .
j_call: TRBJ1-2
d_call: TRBD1
v_call: TRBV10-3
cdr3_aa: CAIETGAEGNYGYTF
cdr3_nt: TGTGCCATAGAGACAGGGGCCGAAGGTAACTATGGCTACACCTTC

clone_size: .
j_call: TRBJ1-6
d_call: TRBD1
v_call: TRBV9
cdr3_aa: CASNSGGYMGSPLHF
cdr3_nt: TGTGCCAGCAACTCAGGGGGTTATATGGGTTCACCCCTCCACTTT

clone_size: .
j_call: TRBJ1-1
d_call: TRBD1
v_call: TRBV5-5
cdr3_aa: CASSFGTDLEAFF
cdr3_nt: TGTGCCAGCAGCTTTGGGACAGACCTTGAAGCTTTCTTT

clone_size: .
j_call: TRBJ2-3
d_call: TRBD2
v_call: TRBV6-5
cdr3_aa: CASSRTSVGDTQYF
cdr3_nt: TGTGCCAGCAGTCGGACTAGCGTGGGGGATACGCAGTATTTT

clone_size: .
j_call: TRBJ2-2
d_call: .
v_call: TRBV12-3/TRBV12-4
cdr3_aa: CATRLIDTGELFF
cdr3_nt: TGTGCCACCCGACTTATCGACACCGGGGAGCTGTTTTTT

clone_size: .
j_call: TRBJ1-2
d_call: .
v_call: TRBV30
cdr3_aa: CAWNPGSYGYTF
cdr3_nt: TGTGCCTGGAACCCCGGGAGCTATGGCTACACCTTC

clone_size: once
j_call: TRBJ2-3
d_call: TRBD2
v_call: TRBV13
cdr3_aa: CASSPLAGAPTDTQYF
cdr3_nt: TGTGCCAGCAGCCCGCTAGCGGGGGCCCCCACAGATACGCAGTATTTT

clone_size: .
j_call: TRBJ2-3
d_call: .
v_call: TRBV5-1
cdr3_aa: CASSHLEDTQYF
cdr3_nt: TGCGCCAGCTCCCATTTGGAGGATACGCAGTATTTT

clone_size: few
j_call: TRBJ2-7
d_call: TRBD1
v_call: TRBV19
cdr3_aa: CASSNGGTGVVYEQYF
cdr3_nt: TGTGCCAGTAGTAACGGAGGGACAGGGGTGGTCTACGAGCAGTACTTC

clone_size: .
j_call: TRBJ2-7
d_call: .
v_call: TRBV19
cdr3_aa: CASSPGLYEQYF
cdr3_nt: TGTGCCAGTAGTCCCGGACTTTACGAGCAGTACTTC

clone_size: .
j_call: TRBJ1-2
d_call: TRBD1
v_call: TRBV18
cdr3_aa: CASSPLSGGSYGYTF
cdr3_nt: TGTGCCAGCTCACCACTTTCAGGGGGCAGCTATGGCTACACCTTC

clone_size: .
j_call: TRBJ1-1
d_call: .
v_call: TRBV30
cdr3_aa: CAWHGERRTEAFF
cdr3_nt: TGTGCCTGGCACGGGGAAAGGCGCACTGAAGCTTTCTTT